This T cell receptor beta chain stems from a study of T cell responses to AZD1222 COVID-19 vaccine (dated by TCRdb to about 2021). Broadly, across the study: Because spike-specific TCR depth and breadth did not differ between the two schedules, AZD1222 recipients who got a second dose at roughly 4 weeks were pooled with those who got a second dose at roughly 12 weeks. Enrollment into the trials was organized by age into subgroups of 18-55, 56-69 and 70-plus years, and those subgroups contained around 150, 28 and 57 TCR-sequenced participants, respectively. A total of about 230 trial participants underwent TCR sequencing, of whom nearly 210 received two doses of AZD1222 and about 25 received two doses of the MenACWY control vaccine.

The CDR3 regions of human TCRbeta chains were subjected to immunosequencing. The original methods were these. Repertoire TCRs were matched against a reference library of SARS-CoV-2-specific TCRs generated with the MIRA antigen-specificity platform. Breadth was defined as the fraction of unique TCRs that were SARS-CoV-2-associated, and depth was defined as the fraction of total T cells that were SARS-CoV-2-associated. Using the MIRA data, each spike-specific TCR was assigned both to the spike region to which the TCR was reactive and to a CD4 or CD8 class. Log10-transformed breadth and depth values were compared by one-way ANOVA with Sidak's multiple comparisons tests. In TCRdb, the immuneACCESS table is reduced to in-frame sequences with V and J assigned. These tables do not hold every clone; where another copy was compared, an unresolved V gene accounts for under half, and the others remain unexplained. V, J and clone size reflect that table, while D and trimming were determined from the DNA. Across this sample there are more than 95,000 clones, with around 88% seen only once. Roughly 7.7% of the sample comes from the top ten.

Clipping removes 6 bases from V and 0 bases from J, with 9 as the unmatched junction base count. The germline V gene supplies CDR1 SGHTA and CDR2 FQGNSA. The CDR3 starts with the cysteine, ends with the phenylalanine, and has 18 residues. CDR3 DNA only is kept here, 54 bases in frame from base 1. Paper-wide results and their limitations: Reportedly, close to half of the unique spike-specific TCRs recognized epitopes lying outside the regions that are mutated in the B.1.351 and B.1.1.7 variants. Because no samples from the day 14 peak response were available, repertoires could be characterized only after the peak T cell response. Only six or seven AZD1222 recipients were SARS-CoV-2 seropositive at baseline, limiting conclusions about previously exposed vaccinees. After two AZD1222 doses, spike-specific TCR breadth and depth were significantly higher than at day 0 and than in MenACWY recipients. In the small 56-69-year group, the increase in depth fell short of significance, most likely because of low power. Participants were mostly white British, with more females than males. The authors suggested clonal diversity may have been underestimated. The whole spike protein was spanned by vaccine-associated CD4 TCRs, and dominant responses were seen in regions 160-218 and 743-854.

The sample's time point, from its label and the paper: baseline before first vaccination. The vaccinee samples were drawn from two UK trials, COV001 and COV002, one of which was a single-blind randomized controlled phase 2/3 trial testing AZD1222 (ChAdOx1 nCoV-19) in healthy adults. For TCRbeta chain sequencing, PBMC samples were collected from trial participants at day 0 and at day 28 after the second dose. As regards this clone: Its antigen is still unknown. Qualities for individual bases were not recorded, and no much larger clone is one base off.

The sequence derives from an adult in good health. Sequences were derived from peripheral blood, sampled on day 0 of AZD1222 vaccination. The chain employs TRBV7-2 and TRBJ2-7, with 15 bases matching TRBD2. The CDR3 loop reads CASRKGTSGGKSSYEQYF. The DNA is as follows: TGTGCCAGCAGGAAGGGGACTAGCGGGGGGAAGAGCTCCTACGAGCAGTACTTC.